This T cell receptor (beta chain) appears in the sequencing data of a study of T-cell reconstitution after alpha-beta-depleted transplantation in children. Broader study findings: Surviving thymic progenitors and recipient T cells were the source of high TCRbeta diversity at day 60 in some patients. Reportedly, only several hundred clones from non-depleted graft cells drove alpha-beta T-cell counts at about two months.

Preparation of the TCRbeta library used unique molecular identifiers. TCRdb redid the calling of the PCR reads with MiXCR, one entry per CDR3 protein. The sample holds more than 200,000 distinct CDR3 sequences; more than 20% are singletons and the top ten take about 5%. This clonotype was seen ten or more times. The antigen remains undetermined. With 0 bases removed from V and 11 bases from J, the gap between germline ends came to 8 bases. The CDR3 is 11 residues long. Germline CDR1 SQVTM, CDR2 ANQGSEA. Sample: PBMCs, mostly from graft donor cells, taken 360 days after TCRalphabeta/CD19-depleted stem cell transplant. The V gene is TRBV29-1, the J gene TRBJ1-3; no clear D gene. This sequence was found in a female patient aged 2-10 years who had a stem cell transplant for congenital amegakaryocytic thrombocytopenia, so the T cells may come from the graft donor. In nucleotides, the CDR3 is TGCAGCGTTGAAGATAGGGTGGCCATATATTTT. This gives the protein CSVEDRVAIYF.